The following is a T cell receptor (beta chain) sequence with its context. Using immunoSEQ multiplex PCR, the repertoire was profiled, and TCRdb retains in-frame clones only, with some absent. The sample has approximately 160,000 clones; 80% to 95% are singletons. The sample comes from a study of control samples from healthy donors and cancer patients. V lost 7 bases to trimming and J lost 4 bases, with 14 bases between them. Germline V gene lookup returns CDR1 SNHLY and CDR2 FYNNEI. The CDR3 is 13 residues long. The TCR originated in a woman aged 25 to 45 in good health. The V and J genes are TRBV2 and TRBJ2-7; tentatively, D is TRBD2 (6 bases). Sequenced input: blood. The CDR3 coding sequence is TGTGCCAGCACTAGGGACTCGCTATACGAGCAGTACTTC. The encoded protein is CASTRDSLYEQYF.